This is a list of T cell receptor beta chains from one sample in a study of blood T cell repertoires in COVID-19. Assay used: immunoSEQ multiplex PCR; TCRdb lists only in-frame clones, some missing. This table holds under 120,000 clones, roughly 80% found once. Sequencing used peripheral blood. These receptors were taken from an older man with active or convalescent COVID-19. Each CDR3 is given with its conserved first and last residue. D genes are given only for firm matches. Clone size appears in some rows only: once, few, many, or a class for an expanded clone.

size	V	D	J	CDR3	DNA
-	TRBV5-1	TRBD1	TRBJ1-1	CASSVTGGRTEAFF	TGCGCCAGCAGCGTCACAGGGGGTCGGACTGAAGCTTTCTTT
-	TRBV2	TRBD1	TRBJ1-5	CASSRGRGQPQHF	TGTGCCAGCAGCAGGGGGCGCGGTCAGCCCCAGCATTTT
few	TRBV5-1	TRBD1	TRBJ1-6	CASSGRQGNSPLHF	TGCGCCAGCAGCGGGCGACAGGGAAATTCACCCCTCCACTTT
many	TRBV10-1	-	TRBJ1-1	CASSEAWGGNTEAFF	TGCGCCAGCAGTGAGGCTTGGGGGGGGAACACTGAAGCTTTCTTT
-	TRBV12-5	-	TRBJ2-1	CASGLVRGGGNEQFF	TGTGCTAGTGGTTTGGTACGGGGAGGGGGCAATGAGCAGTTCTTC
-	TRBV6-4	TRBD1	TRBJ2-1	CASSDSRTGRNEQFF	TGTGCCAGCAGTGACTCACGGACAGGGCGAAATGAGCAGTTCTTC
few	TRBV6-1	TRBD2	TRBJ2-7	CASSEAGLAGGGEQYF	TGTGCCAGCAGTGAAGCAGGCCTAGCGGGGGGTGGAGAGCAGTACTTC
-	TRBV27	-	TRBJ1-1	CASPSRGGWWGTEAFF	TGTGCCAGCCCCAGCCGGGGGGGCTGGTGGGGCACTGAAGCTTTCTTT
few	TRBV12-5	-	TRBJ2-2	CASGLVVASAGELFF	TGTGCTAGTGGTTTGGTGGTAGCATCCGCCGGGGAGCTGTTTTTT
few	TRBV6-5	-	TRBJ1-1	CASSYLQSGSEAFF	TGTGCCAGCAGTTACCTCCAATCGGGGTCAGAAGCTTTCTTT
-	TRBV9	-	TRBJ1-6	CASSVALEAESPLHF	TGTGCCAGCAGCGTAGCTTTGGAGGCTGAGTCACCCCTCCACTTT
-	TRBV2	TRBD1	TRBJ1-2	CASSEQGANYGYTF	TGTGCCAGCAGTGAACAGGGGGCGAACTATGGCTACACCTTC
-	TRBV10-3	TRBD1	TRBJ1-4	CASSDRVTEKLFF	TGTGCCTCATCGGACAGGGTCACTGAAAAACTGTTTTTT
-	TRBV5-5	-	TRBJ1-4	CASSLGQSGEKLFF	TGTGCCAGCAGCTTGGGGCAGTCGGGGGAAAAACTGTTTTTT
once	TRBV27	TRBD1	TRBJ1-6	CASSMTGFNSPLHF	TGTGCCAGCAGCATGACAGGGTTCAATTCACCCCTCCACTTT
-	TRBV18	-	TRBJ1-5	CASSPGTNSNQPQHF	TGTGCCAGCTCACCGGGGACAAATAGCAATCAGCCCCAGCATTTT
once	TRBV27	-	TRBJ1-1	CASSLLTGWKTEAFF	TGTGCCAGCAGTTTGCTAACAGGGTGGAAGACTGAAGCTTTCTTT
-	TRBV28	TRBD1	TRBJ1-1	CASSSRDRGMATEAFF	TGTGCCAGCAGTTCTCGGGACAGGGGAATGGCAACTGAAGCTTTCTTT
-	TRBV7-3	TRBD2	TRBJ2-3	CASSLNSGGPTDTQYF	TGTGCCAGCAGCTTGAATAGCGGGGGGCCCACAGATACGCAGTATTTT
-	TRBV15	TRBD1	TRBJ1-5	CATSRGGQDSNQPQHF	TGTGCCACCAGCAGAGGGGGACAGGATAGCAATCAGCCCCAGCATTTT
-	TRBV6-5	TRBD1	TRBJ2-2	CASSYPGTANTGELFF	TGTGCCAGCAGTTATCCCGGGACAGCGAACACCGGGGAGCTGTTTTTT
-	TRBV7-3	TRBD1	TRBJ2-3	CASSPTGAATDTQYF	TGTGCCAGCAGCCCGACAGGGGCAGCCACAGATACGCAGTATTTT
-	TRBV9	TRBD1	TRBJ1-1	CASSVGGQKDEAFF	TGTGCCAGCAGCGTAGGGGGACAGAAAGATGAAGCTTTCTTT
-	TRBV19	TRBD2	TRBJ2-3	CASSSPGLAVDTQYF	TGTGCCAGTAGTTCCCCGGGACTAGCGGTAGATACGCAGTATTTT
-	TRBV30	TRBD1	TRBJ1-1	CASQQGSTEAFF	TGTGCCTCACAACAGGGGAGCACTGAAGCTTTCTTT
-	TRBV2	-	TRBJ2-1	CASRNDPGNEQFF	TGTGCCAGCCGAAATGACCCGGGCAATGAGCAGTTCTTC
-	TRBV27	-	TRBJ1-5	CATKPRGRGVAQPQHF	TGTGCCACCAAACCCCGGGGGCGGGGGGTTGCCCAGCCCCAGCATTTT
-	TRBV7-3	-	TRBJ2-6	CASSPTRSSGANVLTF	TGTGCCAGCAGCCCGACTAGGTCCTCTGGGGCCAACGTCCTGACTTTC
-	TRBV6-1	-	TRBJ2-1	CASSEAGLARDEQFF	TGTGCCAGCAGTGAAGCTGGTCTAGCGCGGGATGAGCAGTTCTTC
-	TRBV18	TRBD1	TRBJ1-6	CASSPPGTGSNSPLHF	TGTGCCAGCTCACCACCGGGGACAGGGTCGAATTCACCCCTCCACTTT
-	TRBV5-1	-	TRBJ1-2	CASSAGTTPNYGYTF	TGCGCCAGCAGCGCTGGGACAACTCCTAACTATGGCTACACCTTC
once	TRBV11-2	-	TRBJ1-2	CASSHRQDGYTF	TGTGCCAGCAGCCATCGGCAGGATGGCTACACCTTC
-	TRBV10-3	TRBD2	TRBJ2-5	CAISESSGGNGETQYF	TGTGCCATCAGTGAATCTAGCGGGGGAAACGGGGAGACCCAGTACTTC
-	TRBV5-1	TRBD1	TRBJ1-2	CASSLARGQGYGYTF	TGCGCCAGCAGCTTGGCCAGGGGGCAGGGCTATGGCTACACCTTC